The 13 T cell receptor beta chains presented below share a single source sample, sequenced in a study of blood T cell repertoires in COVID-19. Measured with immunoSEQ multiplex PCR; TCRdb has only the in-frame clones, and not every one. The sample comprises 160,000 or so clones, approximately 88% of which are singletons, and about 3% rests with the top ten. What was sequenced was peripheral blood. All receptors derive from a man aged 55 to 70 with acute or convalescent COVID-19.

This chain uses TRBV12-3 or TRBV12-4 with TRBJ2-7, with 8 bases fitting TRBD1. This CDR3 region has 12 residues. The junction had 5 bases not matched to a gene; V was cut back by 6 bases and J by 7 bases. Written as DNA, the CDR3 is TGTGCCAGCAGAGAGGACAGGGAGGAGCAGTACTTC. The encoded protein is CASREDREEQYF.

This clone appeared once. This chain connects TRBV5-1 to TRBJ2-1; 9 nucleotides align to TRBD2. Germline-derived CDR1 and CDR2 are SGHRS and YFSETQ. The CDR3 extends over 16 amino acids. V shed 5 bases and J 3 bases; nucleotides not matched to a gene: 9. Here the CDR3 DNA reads TGCGCCAGCAGAGGGACTGGCGGGGGGGTCTACAATGAGCAGTTCTTC. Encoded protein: CASRGTGGGVYNEQFF.

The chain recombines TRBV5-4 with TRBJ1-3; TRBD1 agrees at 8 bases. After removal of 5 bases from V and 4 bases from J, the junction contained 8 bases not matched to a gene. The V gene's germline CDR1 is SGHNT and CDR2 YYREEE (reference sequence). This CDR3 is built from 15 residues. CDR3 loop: CASSPYRGNGNTIYF. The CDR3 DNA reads TGTGCCAGCAGTCCTTACAGGGGGAACGGAAACACCATATATTTT.

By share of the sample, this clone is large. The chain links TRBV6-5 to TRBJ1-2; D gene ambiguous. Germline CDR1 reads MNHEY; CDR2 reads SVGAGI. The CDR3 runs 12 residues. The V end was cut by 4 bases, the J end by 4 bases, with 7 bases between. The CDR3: CASSSAVYGYTF. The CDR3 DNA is TGTGCCAGCAGTTCAGCGGTCTATGGCTACACCTTC.

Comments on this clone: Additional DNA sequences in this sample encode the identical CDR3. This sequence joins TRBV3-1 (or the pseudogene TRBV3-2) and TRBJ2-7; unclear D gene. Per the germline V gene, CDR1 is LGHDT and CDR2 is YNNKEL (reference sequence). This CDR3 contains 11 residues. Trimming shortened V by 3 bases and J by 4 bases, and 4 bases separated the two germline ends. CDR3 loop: CASSQRYEQYF. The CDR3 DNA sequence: TGTGCCAGCAGCCAGAGGTACGAGCAGTACTTC.

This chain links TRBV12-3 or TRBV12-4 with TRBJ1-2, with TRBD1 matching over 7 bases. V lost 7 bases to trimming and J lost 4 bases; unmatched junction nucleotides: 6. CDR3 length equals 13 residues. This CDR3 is CASNPGTAYGYTF. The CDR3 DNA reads TGTGCCAGCAACCCCGGGACAGCCTATGGCTACACCTTC.

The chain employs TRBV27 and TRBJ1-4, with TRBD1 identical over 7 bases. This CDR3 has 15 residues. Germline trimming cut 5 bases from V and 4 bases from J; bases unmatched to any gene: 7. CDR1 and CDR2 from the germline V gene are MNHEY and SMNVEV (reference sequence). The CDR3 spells CASSAPGQINEKLFF. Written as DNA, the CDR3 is TGTGCCAGCAGTGCTCCGGGACAGATTAATGAAAAACTGTTTTTT.

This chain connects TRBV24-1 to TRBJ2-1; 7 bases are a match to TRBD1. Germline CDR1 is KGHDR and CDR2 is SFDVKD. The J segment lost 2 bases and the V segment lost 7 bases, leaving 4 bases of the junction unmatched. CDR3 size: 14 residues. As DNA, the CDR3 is TGTGCCACCAGAGCCGGGACAGCCTACAATGAGCAGTTCTTC. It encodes CATRAGTAYNEQFF.

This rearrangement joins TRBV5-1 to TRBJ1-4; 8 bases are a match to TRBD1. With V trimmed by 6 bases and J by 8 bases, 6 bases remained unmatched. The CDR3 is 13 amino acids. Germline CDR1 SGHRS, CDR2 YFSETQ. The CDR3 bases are TGCGCCAGCACCTCAGGGGGCGACGAAAAACTGTTTTTT. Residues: CASTSGGDEKLFF.

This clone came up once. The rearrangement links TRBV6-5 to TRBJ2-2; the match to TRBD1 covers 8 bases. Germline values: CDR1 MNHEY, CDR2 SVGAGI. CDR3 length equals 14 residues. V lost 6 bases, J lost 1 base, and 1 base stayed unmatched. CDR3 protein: CASRGTGNTGELFF. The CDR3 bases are TGTGCCAGCAGGGGGACAGGGAACACCGGGGAGCTGTTTTTT.

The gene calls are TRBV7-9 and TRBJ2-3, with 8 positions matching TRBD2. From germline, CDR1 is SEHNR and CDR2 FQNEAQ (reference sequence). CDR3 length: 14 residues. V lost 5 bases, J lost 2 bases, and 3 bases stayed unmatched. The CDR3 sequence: CASSRGGTTDTQYF. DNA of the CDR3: TGTGCCAGCAGCCGCGGGGGGACCACAGATACGCAGTATTTT.

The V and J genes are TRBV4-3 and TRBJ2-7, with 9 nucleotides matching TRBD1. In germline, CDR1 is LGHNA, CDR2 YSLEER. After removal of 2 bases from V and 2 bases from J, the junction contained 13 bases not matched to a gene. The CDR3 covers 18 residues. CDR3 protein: CASSQWRGPGQGAYEQYF. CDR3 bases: TGCGCCAGCAGCCAATGGAGGGGACCGGGACAGGGTGCCTACGAGCAGTACTTC.

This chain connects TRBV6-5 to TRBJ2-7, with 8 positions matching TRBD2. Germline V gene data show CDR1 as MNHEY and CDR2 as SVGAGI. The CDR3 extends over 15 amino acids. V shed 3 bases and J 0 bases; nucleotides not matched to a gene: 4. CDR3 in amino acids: CASSYGLARSYEQYF. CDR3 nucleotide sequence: TGTGCCAGCAGTTATGGACTAGCCCGCTCCTACGAGCAGTACTTC.